These 28 T cell receptor beta chains originate from one sample sequenced in a study of blood T cell repertoires in COVID-19. Method: immunoSEQ multiplex PCR; TCRdb's copy keeps in-frame clones and lacks some. Counted here are around 240,000 clones, approximately 84% occurring once; the ten biggest clones make up around 2.9%. Sample: peripheral blood. All receptors come from a woman in her 30s who had recovered from COVID-19.

The chain employs TRBV27 and TRBJ2-2; the D gene is possibly TRBD1 (6 bases). Germline loops: CDR1 MNHEY, CDR2 SMNVEV (reference sequence). CDR3 length: 15 residues. V was pared by 6 bases and J by 2 bases, with 13 bases between. Written as DNA, the CDR3 is TGTGCCAGCAGGTCAGGGGCGTTAAACACCGGGGAGCTGTTTTTT. It yields the protein CASRSGALNTGELFF.

The chain recombines TRBV7-9 with TRBJ2-1; weak D call: TRBD2 (6 bases). Per germline, CDR1 SEHNR and CDR2 FQNEAQ (reference sequence). Trimming cost V 1 base and J 1 base, with 8 bases left between them. CDR3 size: 15 residues. The CDR3 nucleotides read TGTGCCAGCAGCTTAGGAGGAGGGTCCTACAATGAGCAGTTCTTC. Amino acids: CASSLGGGSYNEQFF.

The chain uses TRBV28 and TRBJ1-5; D gene ambiguous. V was shortened by 6 bases and J by 3 bases, with 12 bases between the two germline ends. Germline V gene data show CDR1 as MDHEN and CDR2 as SYDVKM. The CDR3 has 14 residues. The CDR3 sequence: CASSFSEINQPQHF. The CDR3 region has the DNA TGTGCCAGCAGCTTCAGTGAAATCAATCAGCCCCAGCATTTT.

CDR3 DNA: TGTGCCAGCAGCTTAATGGACTGGAACACTGAAGCTTTCTTT. Translated, it gives CASSLMDWNTEAFF. This rearrangement joins TRBV7-9 to TRBJ1-1; D is ambiguous. CDR1 and CDR2 (germline): SEHNR, FQNEAQ (reference sequence). This CDR3 comprises 14 residues. The V and J ends lost 2 bases and 1 base respectively, with 8 bases between them.

The chain couples TRBV7-6 to TRBJ1-5, with D maybe TRBD1 (6 bases). The CDR3 totals 15 residues. The V end lost 1 base, the J end lost 5 bases, and 12 bases lay between the germline ends. Germline V gene data show CDR1 as SGHVS and CDR2 as FNYEAQ. The CDR3 DNA follows: TGTGCCAGCAGCTTAGAAACAGGGCTCTATCAGCCCCAGCATTTT. It encodes CASSLETGLYQPQHF.

This clone has a handful of counts. The chain recombines TRBV5-1 with TRBJ2-2; 11 bases match TRBD1. The J segment lost 1 base and the V segment lost 4 bases, leaving 12 bases of the junction unmatched. CDR1 and CDR2 from the germline V gene are SGHRS and YFSETQ. This CDR3 has 19 residues. The CDR3 protein is CASSLQGPGTGGNTGELFF. CDR3 sequence (DNA): TGCGCCAGCAGCCTCCAAGGGCCCGGGACAGGGGGGAACACCGGGGAGCTGTTTTTT.

The chain joins TRBV19 to TRBJ2-1, with a weak D call TRBD2 (6 bases). This CDR3 comprises 13 residues. In germline, CDR1 is LNHDA, CDR2 SQIVND (reference sequence). Trimming stripped 6 bases from V and 5 bases from J, with 11 bases between. Written as DNA, the CDR3 is TGTGCCAGTAGACCGGACTACCACAATGAGCAGTTCTTC. Its protein product is CASRPDYHNEQFF.

V usage is TRBV12-5 and J usage is TRBJ2-5; the match to TRBD2 covers 13 bases. J gave up 4 bases and V 2 bases, and 4 bases lay outside the gene matches. Germline V gene sequence: CDR1 LGHNT, CDR2 FRNRAP. The CDR3 consists of 16 residues. The CDR3 sequence is CASGLTLAGGGETQYF. Written as DNA, the CDR3 is TGTGCTAGTGGTTTGACACTAGCGGGGGGGGGAGAGACCCAGTACTTC. The whole variable domain, filled in from reference TRBV12-5 and TRBJ2-5, reads DARVTQTPRHKVTEMGQEVTMRCQPILGHNTVFWYRQTMMQGLELLAYFRNRAPLDDSGMPKDRFSAEMPDATLATLKIQPSEPRDSAVYFCASGLTLAGGGETQYFGPGTRLLVL.

The chain has TRBV6-5 and TRBJ2-5; weak D call: TRBD1 (6 bases). V gave up 1 base and J gave up 5 bases, with 14 bases separating them. CDR3 length equals 15 residues. The V gene's germline CDR1 is MNHEY and CDR2 SVGAGI. The CDR3 region is CASSYYGPGDETQYF. The DNA of the CDR3 is TGTGCCAGCAGTTACTACGGACCAGGGGACGAGACCCAGTACTTC.

This CDR3 is CASSSRGGIADTQYF. CDR3 nucleotides: TGTGCCAGCAGCAGTCGGGGGGGGATCGCAGATACGCAGTATTTT. The chain couples TRBV14 to TRBJ2-3; 8 nucleotides align to TRBD2. V trimming: 5 bases; J trimming: 4 bases; junction bases outside the gene matches: 8. The CDR3 totals 15 residues. Germline CDR1 reads SGHDN; CDR2 reads FVKESK.

The chain recombines TRBV6-5 with TRBJ2-7, with 8 bases that match TRBD2. Losses at the gene ends were 11 bases for V and 4 bases for J; bases not matched to a gene: 7. CDR1 is MNHEY, CDR2 SVGAGI, per germline. The CDR3 is 12 residues long. This CDR3 is CAVRGGFYEQYF. In DNA, the CDR3 is TGTGCCGTACGGGGGGGGTTTTACGAGCAGTACTTC.

The chain is built from TRBV7-9 and TRBJ1-4; 10 bases line up with TRBD1. V shed 5 bases, J shed 4 bases, and the junction held 13 bases outside the gene matches. The CDR3 totals 18 residues. CDR1 and CDR2 from the germline V gene are SEHNR and FQNEAQ (reference sequence). In DNA, the CDR3 is TGTGCCAGCAGCCCCAGCTTGGGACAGGGGAGTAGTAATGAAAAACTGTTTTTT. It translates to CASSPSLGQGSSNEKLFF.

This clone was detected once. This chain connects TRBV3-1 (or the pseudogene TRBV3-2) to TRBJ1-1, with a tentative D call TRBD1 (5 bases). The CDR3 covers 16 residues. Per the germline V gene, CDR1 is LGHDT and CDR2 is YNNKEL (reference sequence). Between the trimmed V and J ends, which lost 4 bases and 2 bases, there was a span of 17 bases. CDR3 sequence: CASSRSQGIPNTEAFF. CDR3 DNA sequence: TGTGCCAGCAGCCGGTCTCAGGGAATTCCCAACACTGAAGCTTTCTTT.

The V gene is TRBV6-4, the J gene TRBJ2-2; 7 positions agree with TRBD1. Per the germline V gene, CDR1 is MRHNA and CDR2 is SNTAGT. V lost 6 bases and J lost 2; bases outside the gene matches: 3. The CDR3 contains 14 residues. The CDR3 is CASRRGQNTGELFF. For the CDR3, the DNA is TGTGCCAGCAGGAGGGGGCAAAACACCGGGGAGCTGTTTTTT.

This chain joins TRBV5-4 and TRBJ2-3, with TRBD2 matching 11 bases. J lost 2 bases, V lost 2 bases, and 4 bases had no gene match. The CDR3 covers 16 residues. CDR1 is SGHNT, CDR2 YYREEE, per germline (reference sequence). This chain's CDR3 is CASSLTSGGPTDTQYF. The CDR3 DNA follows: TGTGCCAGCAGCTTAACTAGCGGGGGCCCCACAGATACGCAGTATTTT.

The rearrangement uses TRBV3-1 (or the pseudogene TRBV3-2) and TRBJ1-6; possibly TRBD1 for D (6 bases). Germline loops: CDR1 LGHDT, CDR2 YNNKEL (reference sequence). The CDR3 length is 14 residues. Between the trimmed V and J ends, which lost 6 bases and 6 bases, there was a span of 12 bases. CDR3 coding DNA: TGTGCCAGCAGTGAGCGGGGGGCTAATTCACCCCTCCACTTT. The encoded protein is CASSERGANSPLHF.

This clone came up a few times. CDR3 region: CAWSSSTGIGEQFF. In DNA, the CDR3 is TGTGCCTGGAGTTCATCGACAGGGATCGGTGAGCAGTTCTTC. The rearrangement links TRBV30 to TRBJ2-1, with 7 bases identical to TRBD1. Germline CDR1 and CDR2: GTSNPN and SVGIG (reference sequence). This CDR3 contains 14 residues. J lost 9 bases, V lost 2 bases, and 10 bases had no gene match.

By share, this clone ranks as medium-sized. V is TRBV24-1 and J is TRBJ2-1, with 10 nucleotides matching TRBD2. This CDR3 has 16 residues. Germline V gene sequence: CDR1 KGHDR, CDR2 SFDVKD. The junction had 11 bases not matched to a gene; V was cut back by 7 bases and J by 6 bases. The CDR3 protein is CATRKCYSGGVNEQFF. DNA for the CDR3: TGTGCCACCAGGAAGTGCTACAGCGGGGGGGTCAATGAGCAGTTCTTC.

This sequence joins TRBV5-4 and TRBJ1-4; the match to TRBD1 covers 7 bases. CDR3 size: 15 residues. The trim removed 2 bases at V and 0 bases at J, leaving 1 base unmatched. Germline V gives CDR1 SGHNT, CDR2 YYREEE (reference sequence). The CDR3 protein is CASSLGGSTNEKLFF. As DNA, the CDR3 is TGTGCCAGCAGCTTAGGGGGCTCAACTAATGAAAAACTGTTTTTT.

The rearrangement joins TRBV18 to TRBJ2-5; maybe TRBD1 (5 bases). This CDR3 comprises 14 residues. Germline lookup yields CDR1 KGHSH and CDR2 LQKENI. V was cut by 4 bases and J by 3 bases, with 12 bases left in between. CDR3 region: CASSRGRSEETQYF. The CDR3 region has the DNA TGTGCCAGCTCACGGGGCAGATCTGAAGAGACCCAGTACTTC.

This clone has only one observation. The CDR3 nucleotides read TGTGCCAGCAGCTTAGGGGGCGGAGAACGAGCCTACGAGCAGTACTTC. Its protein product is CASSLGGGERAYEQYF. V and J are TRBV7-2 and TRBJ2-7; tentative D call: TRBD1 (5 bases). Germline V lookup: CDR1 SGHTA, CDR2 FQGNSA. The CDR3 has 16 amino acids. V shed 1 base and J shed 2 bases, with 15 bases lying between them.

Only a few counts were recorded for this clone. CDR3 bases: TGTGCCAGCAGTGAAGTGGGGGGGAGCACTGAAGCTTTCTTT. It yields the protein CASSEVGGSTEAFF. J is TRBJ1-1 and V is TRBV6-1; tentative D call: TRBD1 (5 bases). The CDR3 sequence is 14 residues long. V was pared by 1 base and J by 4 bases, with 10 bases between. Germline lookup yields CDR1 MNHNS and CDR2 SASEGT.

This chain connects TRBV5-6 to TRBJ1-1, with a possible D match to TRBD1 (6 bases). The CDR3 is 17 residues long. V was clipped by 0 bases and J by 6 bases, with 21 bases between them. CDR1 is SGHDT, CDR2 YYEEEE, per germline. CDR3 sequence (DNA): TGTGCCAGCAGCTTGGCCAAAGGGGGTATGAGGTGGGCTGAAGCTTTCTTT. Protein product: CASSLAKGGMRWAEAFF.

This chain joins TRBV19 and TRBJ2-5; D is possibly TRBD1 (6 bases). Trimming shortened V by 1 base and J by 5 bases, and 14 bases separated the two germline ends. The length of the CDR3 is 15 residues. In germline, CDR1 is LNHDA, CDR2 SQIVND (reference sequence). The CDR3 nucleotides are TGTGCCAGTAGTATAGCTACAGGGCTGGGGGAGACCCAGTACTTC. It specifies CASSIATGLGETQYF. Based on the CDR3 plus reference TRBV19 and TRBJ2-5, the full variable domain is DGGITQSPKYLFRKEGQNVTLSCEQNLNHDAMYWYRQDPGQGLRLIYYSQIVNDFQKGDIAEGYSVSREKKESFPLTVTSAQKNPTAFYLCASSIATGLGETQYFGPGTRLLVL.

The chain recombines TRBV3-1 (or the pseudogene TRBV3-2) with TRBJ2-3, with D possibly matching TRBD2 (7 bases). The CDR3 is made up of 15 amino acids. V was trimmed by 5 bases and J by 3 bases, leaving 15 bases between them. Germline assignment: CDR1 LGHDT and CDR2 YNNKEL (reference sequence). CDR3 sequence: CASSFPRGATDTQYF. The CDR3 DNA reads TGTGCCAGCAGCTTTCCCCGGGGGGCAACAGATACGCAGTATTTT.

The chain links TRBV11-2 to TRBJ1-2; 9 positions agree with TRBD1. The CDR3 extends over 14 amino acids. V trimming: 5 bases; J trimming: 6 bases; junction bases outside the gene matches: 7. Germline CDR1 is SGHAT and CDR2 is FQNNGV. CDR3 bases: TGTGCCAGCAGCGCCCGGACAGGGGCGGATGGCTACACCTTC. It is translated as CASSARTGADGYTF. Based on the CDR3 plus reference TRBV11-2 and TRBJ1-2, the full variable domain is EAGVAQSPRYKIIEKRQSVAFWCNPISGHATLYWYQQILGQGPKLLIQFQNNGVVDDSQLPKDRFSAERLKGVDSTLKIQPAKLEDSAVYLCASSARTGADGYTFGSGTRLTVV.

V is TRBV6-5 and J is TRBJ2-5; 7 positions match TRBD2. V was pared by 6 bases and J by 5 bases, with 6 bases of the junction left unmatched. There are 13 residues in the CDR3. Germline V gene lookup returns CDR1 MNHEY and CDR2 SVGAGI. CDR3 sequence reads: CASRGRGPETQYF. In nucleotides, the CDR3 is TGTGCCAGCAGGGGGAGGGGCCCGGAGACCCAGTACTTC.

The gene calls are TRBV11-1 and TRBJ2-5, with TRBD2 as a possible D gene (5 bases). The germline V and J ends were trimmed by 1 base and 3 bases, with 6 bases remaining between them. The CDR3 runs to 13 residues. Germline-derived CDR1 and CDR2 are SGHAT and FQDESV (reference sequence). DNA for the CDR3: TGTGCCAGCAGCTTAGATAGCGAAGAGACCCAGTACTTC. The encoded protein is CASSLDSEETQYF.